This T cell receptor (beta chain) originates from a study of cytomegalovirus exposure and HLA in healthy donors. Findings of the study overall: Presence/absence analyses treated sequencing depth as roughly uniform across donors. Links to common viral pathogens appeared, in a later analysis, for several of the most significant clusters. Later on, analysis showed that most CMV-associated TCR beta chains appeared to be HLA-restricted. In terms of immune exposure information, only CMV serostatus was available.

The study ran its PCR with 60 Vbeta and 13 Jbeta primers. The data were produced by immunoSEQ multiplex PCR, yet TCRdb's version contains in-frame clones alone and is incomplete. The table has under 300,000 clones, approximately 85% seen once; the top ten hold roughly 2%. This CDR3 contains 13 residues. Germline loops: CDR1 MNHEY, CDR2 SMNVEV (reference sequence). J lost 2 bases, V lost 6 bases, and 2 bases had no gene match. About this clone itself: The antigen is not known.

The TCR sequence derives from a middle-aged woman in good health and CMV-seropositive. The J gene is TRBJ1-2, the V gene TRBV27; 8 bases match TRBD1. The sample comprised PBMCs. The CDR3 reads CASSRTGNYGYTF. The CDR3 DNA reads TGTGCCAGCAGCCGGACAGGGAACTATGGCTACACCTTC.